This T cell receptor (beta chain) is drawn from a study of blood T cell repertoires in COVID-19. About the research overall: The United States, Italy and Spain provided the acute and convalescent COVID-19 samples. PBMCs, B-cell-depleted T cells, or T cells provided the cDNA or gDNA that made up the material.

In the original processing: Reference gene primer amplification yielded estimated nucleated cell counts. Repertoires were generated with immunoSEQ multiplex PCR, while TCRdb's copy carries only in-frame clones and drops some. The V and J calls and the clone size are those of that table, but D and trimming were determined from the DNA. The table has tens of thousands of clones, more than 85% seen once. This CDR3 region has 14 residues. V gave up 5 bases and J gave up 7 bases, with 12 bases separating them. Germline loops: CDR1 LGHDT, CDR2 YNNKEL (reference sequence). The chain links TRBV3-1 (or the pseudogene TRBV3-2) to TRBJ1-6, with D possibly matching TRBD1 (6 bases). The source material was peripheral blood. This sequence originates from a man aged 50 or older with acute or convalescent COVID-19. CDR3 nucleotide sequence: TGTGCCAGCAGCGGAACAGGGTCGAATTCACCCCTCCACTTT. Its protein is CASSGTGSNSPLHF.